The 23 T cell receptor beta chains below were found in one sample sequenced in a study of identical twins. TCRdb passed the 5' RACE reads through MiXCR, listing each CDR3 protein once. The repertoire holds hundreds of thousands of distinct CDR3 sequences, with just over 7% as singletons. Another study also made use of these data, one on yellow fever vaccine responses in identical twins.

The source material was PBMCs. Every receptor here comes from a woman under 30 in good health.

CDR3 residues: CASSSSWSPIENEQFF. For the CDR3, the DNA is TGTGCCAGCAGCAGTTCATGGAGCCCGATTGAAAATGAGCAGTTCTTC. The rearrangement joins TRBV7-8 to TRBJ2-1; D gene unclear. This CDR3 spans 16 amino acids. Per the germline V gene, CDR1 is SGHVS and CDR2 is FQNEAQ. V lost 5 bases to trimming and J lost 7 bases, with 21 bases between them.

This clonotype was seen once. Sequence at one end of the junction differs from germline and may be a read error. The chain links TRBV11-3 to TRBJ2-2, with TRBD1 as a possible D gene (5 bases). This CDR3 has 16 residues. Looked up from germline, CDR1 is SGHNT and CDR2 is YENEEA. The CDR3 region is CASSLRSPVDTRELFF. The CDR3 nucleotides read TGTGCCAGCAGCTTAAGGTCCCCCGTGGACACCCGGGAGCTGTTTTTT.

As to this clonotype: Since the CDR3 does not end with the conserved phenylalanine or tryptophan, this likely comes from a read error. The chain has TRBV9 and TRBJ1-3; TRBD1 aligns across 9 bases. Unmatched junction bases numbered 7, after V lost 2 bases and J lost 1 base. The CDR3 spans 17 residues. Germline loops: CDR1 SGDLS, CDR2 YYNGEE. Here the CDR3 DNA reads TGTGCCAGCAGCGTTGAGACAGGGGGTAGTTCTGGAAACACCATATATCTT. Encoded protein: CASSVETGGSSGNTIYL.

This clonotype was seen more than once but under ten times. As DNA, the CDR3 is TGTGCCACCAGTCCAACGGACGGACTAGCGGGAGTAAGAGATACGCAGTATTTT. Translating gives CATSPTDGLAGVRDTQYF. V is TRBV24-1 and J is TRBJ2-3; TRBD2 agrees at 13 bases. The germline CDR1 and CDR2 sequences are KGHDR and SFDVKD. Losses at the gene ends were 6 bases for V and 5 bases for J; bases not matched to a gene: 13. This CDR3 spans 18 amino acids.

There are many counts of this clonotype. V and J are TRBV12-5 and TRBJ1-1; 8 bases align to TRBD1. The CDR3 contains 13 residues. V was pared by 5 bases and J by 6 bases, with 5 bases of the junction left unmatched. Germline assignment: CDR1 LGHNT and CDR2 FRNRAP. The CDR3 region has the DNA TGTGCTAGTGGTCCCAGGGGGCGGCCTGAAGCTTTCTTT. This gives the protein CASGPRGRPEAFF. The full variable domain, rest sourced from reference TRBV12-5 and TRBJ1-1, is DARVTQTPRHKVTEMGQEVTMRCQPILGHNTVFWYRQTMMQGLELLAYFRNRAPLDDSGMPKDRFSAEMPDATLATLKIQPSEPRDSAVYFCASGPRGRPEAFFGQGTRLTVV.

This clonotype has at least ten counts. The V call is TRBV10-3, the J call TRBJ2-3, with 9 positions matching TRBD2. In germline, CDR1 is ENHRY, CDR2 SYGVKD. The V segment lost 0 bases and the J segment 5 bases; nucleotides outside the gene matches: 6. This CDR3 is 16 amino acids long. This CDR3 is CAISESGREGQDTQYF. The DNA of the CDR3 is TGTGCCATCAGTGAGTCGGGGCGGGAGGGCCAAGATACGCAGTATTTT.

In this sample, this clonotype turned up many times. The chain's CDR3 is CAISDSGPPDTQYF. As DNA, the CDR3 is TGTGCCATCAGTGATTCCGGACCACCAGATACGCAGTATTTT. This chain links TRBV10-3 with TRBJ2-3; D is undetermined. This CDR3 contains 14 residues. Germline values: CDR1 ENHRY, CDR2 SYGVKD. Trimming took 3 bases from V and 4 from J, leaving 11 bases between them.

The CDR3 reads CASSLTNEKLFF. The CDR3 region has the DNA TGTGCCAGCAGCTTAACTAATGAAAAACTGTTTTTT. This chain joins TRBV7-6 and TRBJ1-4; D remains ambiguous. The CDR3 runs to 12 residues. The V and J ends lost 2 bases and 2 bases respectively, with 0 bases between them. Germline CDR1 is SGHVS and CDR2 is FNYEAQ.

The rearrangement uses TRBV5-1 and TRBJ2-7; 7 nucleotides line up with TRBD2. CDR1 is SGHRS, CDR2 YFSETQ, per germline. This CDR3 has 16 amino acids. Trimming removed 0 bases from V and 6 bases from J; junction bases left unmatched: 12. CDR3 sequence: CASSLGGGSRGGEQYF. The CDR3 DNA follows: TGCGCCAGCAGCTTGGGGGGCGGGAGTAGGGGAGGCGAGCAGTACTTC.

This clonotype was recorded many times. V gene TRBV25-1 combines with J gene TRBJ2-1; 8 bases map to TRBD2. The CDR3 totals 14 residues. Germline loops: CDR1 MGHDK, CDR2 SYGVNS. V was clipped by 6 bases and J by 4 bases; unmatched bases: 5. The CDR3 DNA reads TGTGCCAGCAGGGGGGAGCGGGGGTACAATGAGCAGTTCTTC. Its protein product is CASRGERGYNEQFF.

This clonotype was seen more than once but under ten times. The chain is built from TRBV20-1 and TRBJ2-5, with 9 bases aligning to TRBD2. Germline values: CDR1 DFQATT, CDR2 SNEGSKA (reference sequence). The CDR3 length is 16 residues. The trim removed 0 bases at V and 2 bases at J, leaving 7 bases unmatched. CDR3 sequence (DNA): TGCAGTGCTAGAGATCAAACGGCGGGGGGGCAAGAGACCCAGTACTTC. Translation: CSARDQTAGGQETQYF.

This clonotype was observed a few times. V gene TRBV4-1 combines with J gene TRBJ2-3; TRBD2 agrees at 8 bases. Germline trimming cut 0 bases from V and 5 bases from J; bases unmatched to any gene: 7. Germline assignment: CDR1 MGHRA and CDR2 YSYEKL. The length of the CDR3 is 16 residues. The CDR3 DNA follows: TGCGCCAGCAGCCAAGATCTCGGGGGGGGAATAGATACGCAGTATTTT. Translating it yields CASSQDLGGGIDTQYF.

This clonotype has just a few counts. The chain carries TRBV6-2 or TRBV6-3 and TRBJ2-1; D remains unclear. Germline lookup yields CDR1 MNHEY and CDR2 SVGEGT. Trimming took off 3 bases at V and 5 bases at J, with 8 bases between the two ends. This CDR3 has 13 amino acids. CDR3 protein: CASSYLAHNEQFF. CDR3 sequence (DNA): TGTGCCAGCAGTTATTTAGCCCACAATGAGCAGTTCTTC.

The chain carries TRBV20-1 and TRBJ2-1; 9 bases are a match to TRBD1. The CDR3 is made up of 14 amino acids. CDR1 and CDR2 (germline): DFQATT, SNEGSKA (reference sequence). The V gene end was trimmed by 4 bases and the J gene end by 6 bases; junction bases not matched to a gene: 7. CDR3 in amino acids: CSATDRGPRNEQFF. The CDR3 nucleotides are TGCAGTGCTACGGACAGGGGCCCACGCAATGAGCAGTTCTTC.

The V and J genes are TRBV4-1 and TRBJ2-4, with D possibly matching TRBD2 (5 bases). V was clipped by 3 bases and J by 2 bases, with 14 bases between them. The CDR3 consists of 16 residues. Looked up from germline, CDR1 is MGHRA and CDR2 is YSYEKL. In nucleotides, the CDR3 is TGCGCCAGCAGCCACCCCACCCGGGGATCCAAAAACATTCAGTACTTC. Encoded protein: CASSHPTRGSKNIQYF.

This clonotype was seen a few times. The chain carries TRBV2 and TRBJ1-4, with 7 bases fitting TRBD1. The CDR3 contains 14 residues. Germline V gene lookup returns CDR1 SNHLY and CDR2 FYNNEI. Trimming removed 7 bases from V and 7 bases from J; junction bases left unmatched: 9. CDR3 in amino acids: CASNWDSGSEKLFF. In DNA form, the CDR3 reads TGTGCCAGCAATTGGGACAGTGGTAGTGAAAAACTGTTTTTT.

A remark on this clonotype: A much bigger clone sits one base away, suggesting this may be a read error. The genes are TRBV6-5 and TRBJ1-1; D gene uncertain. Germline loops: CDR1 MNHEY, CDR2 SVGAGI. V shed 4 bases and J shed 2 bases, with 8 bases lying between them. The CDR3 extends over 13 amino acids. In nucleotides, the CDR3 is TGTGCCAGCAGTTGCTGGGCCAACACTGAAGCTTTCTTT. Protein product: CASSCWANTEAFF.

V usage is TRBV12-3 or TRBV12-4 and J usage is TRBJ2-1, with D tentatively TRBD1 or TRBD2 (5 bases each). This CDR3 spans 14 amino acids. Trimming removed 5 bases from V and 4 bases from J, with 12 bases in between. Here the CDR3 DNA reads TGTGCCAGCAGTCCCTGGGACCTTTACAATGAGCAGTTCTTC. This encodes CASSPWDLYNEQFF.

The rearrangement joins TRBV29-1 to TRBJ2-3; TRBD1 aligns across 8 bases. CDR1 SQVTM and CDR2 ANQGSEA come from the germline V gene. After removal of 4 bases from V and 3 bases from J, the junction contained 15 bases not matched to a gene. This CDR3 contains 17 residues. The CDR3 spells CSVVGQGASLGTDTQYF. CDR3 DNA: TGCAGCGTTGTGGGGCAGGGGGCTTCGTTGGGTACAGATACGCAGTATTTT.

This clonotype was seen repeatedly, ten times or more. This rearrangement joins TRBV3-1 to TRBJ2-1; 9 bases align to TRBD2. Germline lookup yields CDR1 LGHDT and CDR2 YNNKEL (reference sequence). Germline trimming cut 1 base from V and 7 bases from J; bases unmatched to any gene: 8. The CDR3 spans 16 residues. This CDR3 is CASSQAVGAGGNEQFF. The CDR3 DNA reads TGTGCCAGCAGCCAAGCGGTGGGTGCGGGAGGGAATGAGCAGTTCTTC.

In its sample, this clonotype was seen many times. The chain is built from TRBV20-1 and TRBJ2-5; the match to TRBD2 covers 7 bases. Germline V gene sequence: CDR1 DFQATT, CDR2 SNEGSKA (reference sequence). Trimming removed 6 bases from V and 4 bases from J; junction bases left unmatched: 5. CDR3 size: 12 residues. The CDR3 DNA reads TGCAGTGCCGTAGCTAGCGGAGAGACCCAGTACTTC. This gives the protein CSAVASGETQYF.

This clonotype was counted between two and nine times. The chain uses TRBV12-3 or TRBV12-4 and TRBJ1-1; no clear D gene. Trimming left V 6 bases short and J 5 bases short, with 13 bases between. The CDR3 spans 13 residues. The CDR3 protein is CASSRLSETEAFF. The CDR3 nucleotides read TGTGCCAGCAGCCGTCTGTCAGAAACTGAAGCTTTCTTT.

This clonotype occurred many times. The genes are TRBV7-8 and TRBJ2-3, with unresolved D. Trimming removed 5 bases at V and 3 bases at J, with 9 bases between. Germline CDR1 is SGHVS and CDR2 is FQNEAQ. The CDR3 extends over 13 amino acids. CDR3 DNA sequence: TGTGCCAGCAGCAAAGAGCCGACAGATACGCAGTATTTT. Translating gives CASSKEPTDTQYF.